What follows are 21 T cell receptor beta chains derived from one specimen sequenced in a study of blood T cells in healthy people across ages. It was with a sample-barcoded 5' primer and a J-beta primer mix that a second PCR of roughly 7 to 12 cycles was run. A single record per CDR3 protein comes from TCRdb applying MiXCR to the 5' RACE reads. The data show about 800,000 distinct CDR3 sequences, with more than 45% seen just once and 20% to 25% held by the top ten. Sequenced sample: blood. The receptors were sampled from a man aged 25 to 40 in good health.

The rearrangement links TRBV20-1 to TRBJ2-5, with D unresolved. This CDR3 spans 14 amino acids. From germline, CDR1 is DFQATT and CDR2 SNEGSKA (reference sequence). V lost 0 bases and J lost 2, with 10 bases in between. The CDR3 loop reads CSARDPRNQETQYF. CDR3 in DNA: TGCAGTGCTAGAGACCCTAGAAATCAAGAGACCCAGTACTTC.

The chain couples TRBV20-1 to TRBJ2-3; a possible D gene is TRBD2 (6 bases). The CDR3 consists of 15 residues. Trimming stripped 1 base from V and 3 bases from J, with 14 bases between. Germline assignment: CDR1 DFQATT and CDR2 SNEGSKA (reference sequence). The CDR3 here is CSARGIGSGTDTQYF. In nucleotides, the CDR3 is TGCAGTGCTAGAGGTATAGGGAGCGGGACAGATACGCAGTATTTT.

This rearrangement joins TRBV12-3 or TRBV12-4 to TRBJ2-5; no firm D call. Judging by the DNA end, TRBJ2-7 fits better; the J call may be wrong. CDR3 length equals 12 residues. The CDR3 coding sequence is TGTGCCAGCAGTTTCCTCTTAAACGAGCAGTACTTC. Translation gives CASSFLLNEQYF.

V gene TRBV12-3 or TRBV12-4 combines with J gene TRBJ2-7; D not resolved. V lost 6 bases and J lost 6, with 18 bases in between. This CDR3 spans 14 amino acids. As DNA, the CDR3 is TGTGCCAGCAGCCCGGCTGGGCATTTGGGCGAGCAGTACTTC. Translation gives CASSPAGHLGEQYF.

For this clonotype: At one end the junction does not follow the germline gene, possibly because of a read error. This sequence joins TRBV7-2 and TRBJ2-7; 12 bases are shared with TRBD2. Looked up from germline, CDR1 is SGHTA and CDR2 is FQGNSA. CDR3 length equals 17 residues. The CDR3 sequence: CASSRASGGVTSYVQYF. In DNA, the CDR3 is TGTGCCAGCAGCCGGGCTAGCGGGGGGGTTACCTCCTACGTGCAGTACTTC.

V usage is TRBV12-3 or TRBV12-4 and J usage is TRBJ2-5; either TRBD1 or TRBD2 may supply D (6 bases each). CDR3 length equals 13 residues. V lost 6 bases and J 4 bases, leaving 12 bases between the germline ends. CDR3 sequence reads: CASRTKGGETQYF. The CDR3 nucleotides are TGTGCCAGCAGGACCAAGGGGGGAGAGACCCAGTACTTC.

This clonotype was seen a few times. V and J are TRBV7-9 and TRBJ2-7; a weak D match, TRBD1 (5 bases). The ends were cut back, 3 bases at V and 5 bases at J, with 8 bases in the middle. CDR3 length: 12 amino acids. Germline lookup yields CDR1 SEHNR and CDR2 FQNEAQ (reference sequence). DNA of the CDR3: TGTGCCAGCAGCTTTAGCAGGGACGAGCAGTACTTC. This translates into CASSFSRDEQYF.

This chain links TRBV20-1 with TRBJ2-3; D unresolved. Germline V gene data show CDR1 as DFQATT and CDR2 as SNEGSKA (reference sequence). V gave up 7 bases and J gave up 1 base, with 12 bases separating them. This CDR3 has 13 amino acids. As DNA, the CDR3 is TGCAGTGTCCCATCGATCGGCACAGATACGCAGTATTTT. It yields the protein CSVPSIGTDTQYF.

The CDR3 DNA follows: TGCGCCAGCACAAGGGGGCAGGGACACCAAGAGACCCAGTACTTC. This gives the protein CASTRGQGHQETQYF. The J gene is TRBJ2-5, the V gene TRBV5-1; 7 bases are shared with TRBD1. The V gene's germline CDR1 is SGHRS and CDR2 YFSETQ. With 6 bases clipped from V and 0 bases from J, the junction kept 8 bases outside the gene matches. The CDR3 sequence is 15 residues long.

This clonotype was detected a few times. The rearrangement joins TRBV10-3 to TRBJ2-5, with D perhaps matching TRBD2 (5 bases). With 6 bases removed from V and 4 bases from J, the gap between germline ends came to 12 bases. This CDR3 is built from 13 residues. Germline values: CDR1 ENHRY, CDR2 SYGVKD. In DNA, the CDR3 is TGTGCCATCAGACGTGGACTCGGAGAGACCCAGTACTTC. As protein: CAIRRGLGETQYF.

The chain joins TRBV29-1 to TRBJ2-1; 8 bases line up with TRBD2. The CDR3 has 14 amino acids. CDR1 and CDR2 (germline): SQVTM, ANQGSEA. The CDR3: CSATPGLEGRKQFF. The CDR3 DNA follows: TGCAGTGCAACACCGGGACTAGAGGGCCGCAAGCAGTTCTTC.

As to this clonotype: Its ends do not fully match the called genes, so a read error is possible. The chain employs TRBV28 and TRBJ1-6; D unresolved. The CDR3 runs 12 residues. The germline V gene encodes CDR1 MDHEN and CDR2 SYDVKM. CDR3 nucleotide sequence: TGTGCCAGCAGACAGACTAATTCGCCCCTCCACTTT. Protein: CASRQTNSPLHF.

In this sample, this clonotype turned up a few times. The chain links TRBV4-2 to TRBJ2-5; D is possibly TRBD2 (5 bases). TRBJ2-7 explains the end of the DNA better; the J call may be wrong. The germline CDR1 and CDR2 sequences are LGHNA and YNFKEQ. The CDR3 loop spans 16 amino acids. The CDR3 region is CASSQDLREGGREQYF. As DNA, the CDR3 is TGTGCCAGCAGCCAAGATCTTAGGGAAGGCGGGCGCGAGCAGTACTTC.

The table lists this clonotype with a few counts. The V gene is TRBV15, the J gene TRBJ1-5, with D perhaps matching TRBD1 (5 bases). CDR3 length: 17 amino acids. Per germline, CDR1 LNHNV and CDR2 YYDKDF (reference sequence). Trimming removed 3 bases at V and 3 bases at J, with 18 bases between. CDR3 coding DNA: TGTGCCACCAGCAGTTTTCCTAGGGGCGCGTCCAATCAGCCCCAGCATTTT. Translating gives CATSSFPRGASNQPQHF.

This clonotype showed up just a few times. This chain joins TRBV29-1 and TRBJ1-4; 11 bases align to TRBD1. J lost 7 bases, V lost 5 bases, and 3 bases had no gene match. This CDR3 region has 13 residues. Germline CDR1 is SQVTM and CDR2 is ANQGSEA. The CDR3 loop is CSVRGQGAEKLFF. The CDR3 DNA reads TGCAGCGTTCGAGGACAGGGGGCTGAAAAACTGTTTTTT.

The V gene is TRBV7-9, the J gene TRBJ1-2; perhaps TRBD1 as D (5 bases). Germline V lookup: CDR1 SEHNR, CDR2 FQNEAQ (reference sequence). CDR3 length: 14 amino acids. V lost 1 base and J lost 6, with 12 bases in between. This chain's CDR3 is CASSLVGARDGYTF. Here the CDR3 DNA reads TGTGCCAGCAGCTTAGTTGGGGCTCGAGATGGCTACACCTTC.

This clonotype has a single count. The J gene is TRBJ1-2, the V gene TRBV3-1, with 8 bases lining up with TRBD1. The CDR3 loop spans 17 amino acids. V shed 4 bases and J 4 bases; nucleotides not matched to a gene: 14. CDR1 and CDR2 from the germline V gene are LGHDT and YNNKEL (reference sequence). CDR3 in amino acids: CASSRAAGGPRGYGYTF. As DNA, the CDR3 is TGTGCCAGCAGCCGCGCGGCAGGGGGCCCTCGTGGCTATGGCTACACCTTC.

V and J are TRBV12-3 or TRBV12-4 and TRBJ2-3; D possibly matches TRBD1 or TRBD2 (6 bases each). The length of the CDR3 is 18 residues. V lost 0 bases and J 1 base, leaving 17 bases between the germline ends. CDR3 loop: CASSLAWGRGGRTDTQYF. CDR3 sequence (DNA): TGTGCCAGCAGTTTAGCCTGGGGGCGGGGCGGCCGCACAGATACGCAGTATTTT.

The genes are TRBV12-3 or TRBV12-4 and TRBJ2-7; D tentatively fits TRBD1 or TRBD2 (5 bases each). V lost 3 bases, J lost 3 bases, and 18 bases lay in between. CDR3 size: 16 residues. The CDR3 sequence is CASSFVPGRAVYEQYF. CDR3 bases: TGTGCCAGCAGTTTTGTTCCGGGACGGGCCGTCTACGAGCAGTACTTC.

This clonotype was seen a handful of times. This sequence joins TRBV20-1 and TRBJ2-3; the match to TRBD2 covers 9 bases. The junction had 3 bases not matched to a gene; V was cut back by 4 bases and J by 1 base. Germline V gene sequence: CDR1 DFQATT, CDR2 SNEGSKA (reference sequence). The CDR3 is 14 amino acids. The CDR3 protein is CSATWTSGTDTQYF. The CDR3 nucleotides are TGCAGTGCTACTTGGACTAGCGGCACAGATACGCAGTATTTT.

The V and J genes are TRBV10-3 and TRBJ1-5, with TRBD1 matching over 8 bases. The germline CDR1 and CDR2 sequences are ENHRY and SYGVKD. Germline trimming cut 6 bases from V and 8 bases from J; bases unmatched to any gene: 9. The CDR3 is made up of 14 amino acids. CDR3 nucleotides: TGTGCCATCAGAAACCGGACAGGGAGTGAGCCCCAGCATTTT. Translated, it gives CAIRNRTGSEPQHF.